This TCR beta chain was captured in a study of regulatory T cells in long-lasting Graves disease. J lost 2 bases, V lost 0 bases, and 5 bases had no gene match. The CDR3 spans 15 residues. Per germline, CDR1 SGDLS and CDR2 YYNGEE. To make TCR beta libraries, researchers used iRepertoire HTBI primers and Arm-PCR of CDR3 regions. TCRdb re-called the multiplex PCR reads through MiXCR, storing one row per CDR3 protein. The table includes fewer than 650,000 distinct CDR3 sequences, roughly 15% detected once. Time point described: newly diagnosed GD, antithyroid drugs for less than 3 months. RNA from PBMCs was the source of the TCR library. Another study also made use of these data, one on T cells in Graves' hyperthyroidism and ophthalmopathy. That investigation notes: Newly diagnosed hyperthyroidism, duration under 2 months, in patients aged 18 to 65.

This rearrangement joins TRBV9 to TRBJ2-7; 7 positions agree with TRBD2. The TCR was taken from a man between 18 and 35 years old with Graves disease. Source: peripheral blood mononuclear cells (PBMCs), taken at new diagnosis, from a patient treated with antithyroid drugs. CDR3 in amino acids: CASSVEASGTYEQYF. The CDR3 nucleotides read TGTGCCAGCAGCGTAGAGGCTAGCGGAACCTACGAGCAGTACTTC.